Listed below are T cell receptor beta chains from one sample, sequenced in a study of metastatic and nonmetastatic thyroid tumors. Through MiXCR, TCRdb re-clonotyped the PCR reads. The sample has around 15,000 clones, almost 30% seen once. The sample consisted of blood. These receptors all come from a female donor with papillary thyroid cancer or a benign thyroid nodule (not recorded which). Some clones in this sample may be carry-over from other donors' samples. Each CDR3 is given with its conserved first and last residue. The order of the fields is J gene, clone size, D gene, V gene, CDR3 DNA, CDR3 protein. The D gene is left open where the match is weak. Size is stated for part of the rows, as once, few or many counts, or as a class when the clone is expanded.

j_call: TRBJ2-7; clone_size: few; d_call: NA; v_call: TRBV6-2/TRBV6-3; cdr3_nt: TGTGCCAGTAGTCACCGGGCCCGCTACGAGCAGTACTTC; cdr3_aa: CASSHRARYEQYF
j_call: TRBJ1-1; clone_size: medium-sized; d_call: TRBD1; v_call: TRBV19; cdr3_nt: TGTGCCAGTAGTGAAAACAGGGGAGGCAACACTGAAGCTTTCTTT; cdr3_aa: CASSENRGGNTEAFF
j_call: TRBJ2-5; clone_size: medium-sized; d_call: NA; v_call: TRBV20-1; cdr3_nt: TGCAGTGCTAGAGAAATAACGGGCCAAGAGACCCAGTACTTC; cdr3_aa: CSAREITGQETQYF
j_call: TRBJ1-2; clone_size: NA; d_call: NA; v_call: TRBV9; cdr3_nt: TGTGCCAGCAGCGGAGGGATAGGAGGTTATGGCTACACCTTC; cdr3_aa: CASSGGIGGYGYTF
j_call: TRBJ1-1; clone_size: NA; d_call: NA; v_call: TRBV5-1; cdr3_nt: TGCGCCAGCAGCTTTGGGTCGGGAGGGACTGAAGCTTTCTTT; cdr3_aa: CASSFGSGGTEAFF
j_call: TRBJ2-2; clone_size: NA; d_call: NA; v_call: TRBV6-1; cdr3_nt: TGTGCCAGCAGAACGGGTCTGCAATATGGGGAGCTGTTTTTT; cdr3_aa: CASRTGLQYGELFF
j_call: TRBJ2-3; clone_size: medium-sized; d_call: NA; v_call: TRBV6-5; cdr3_nt: TGTGCCAGCAGCCTAAACCGGGACACCCGATTCACAGATACGCAGTATTTT; cdr3_aa: CASSLNRDTRFTDTQYF
j_call: TRBJ2-1; clone_size: medium-sized; d_call: TRBD1; v_call: TRBV5-1; cdr3_nt: TGCGCCAGCAGCTCGCGACAGGGGGGCTTGGGTGAGCAGTTCTTC; cdr3_aa: CASSSRQGGLGEQFF
j_call: TRBJ2-6; clone_size: NA; d_call: NA; v_call: TRBV4-1; cdr3_nt: TGCGCCAGCAGCCAACAGGGCTCTGGGGCCAACGTCCTGACTTTC; cdr3_aa: CASSQQGSGANVLTF
j_call: TRBJ2-1; clone_size: NA; d_call: NA; v_call: TRBV10-3; cdr3_nt: TGTGCCATCCGGCGAGGGGGGTGGTACAATGAGCAGTTCTTC; cdr3_aa: CAIRRGGWYNEQFF
j_call: TRBJ2-1; clone_size: medium-sized; d_call: NA; v_call: TRBV20-1; cdr3_nt: TGCAGTGCTTTAACCGGGACTCCCAATGAGCAGTTCTTC; cdr3_aa: CSALTGTPNEQFF
j_call: TRBJ1-1; clone_size: NA; d_call: NA; v_call: TRBV20-1; cdr3_nt: TGCAGTGCTAGAGATCCAGGCCTGAACACTGAAGCTTTCTTT; cdr3_aa: CSARDPGLNTEAFF
j_call: TRBJ2-2; clone_size: NA; d_call: TRBD2; v_call: TRBV24-1; cdr3_nt: TGTGCCACCTGGCCCCTTAGCGGGATGCCCGGGGAGCTGTTTTTT; cdr3_aa: CATWPLSGMPGELFF
j_call: TRBJ2-7; clone_size: many; d_call: TRBD1; v_call: TRBV14; cdr3_nt: TGTGCCAGCAGAGGACAGGGCCCCTACGAGCAGTACTTC; cdr3_aa: CASRGQGPYEQYF
j_call: TRBJ2-7; clone_size: NA; d_call: TRBD2; v_call: TRBV4-1; cdr3_nt: TGCGCCAGCAGCCAAGATCGGGGGACTAACGAGCAGTACTTC; cdr3_aa: CASSQDRGTNEQYF
j_call: TRBJ1-6; clone_size: medium-sized; d_call: NA; v_call: TRBV30; cdr3_nt: TGTGCCTGGAGTGTCAAAGGGGTATGGAATTCACCCCTCCACTTT; cdr3_aa: CAWSVKGVWNSPLHF
j_call: TRBJ2-7; clone_size: few; d_call: TRBD2; v_call: TRBV6-1; cdr3_nt: TGTGCCAGCCGCGGGAGCTCCTACGAGCAGTACTTC; cdr3_aa: CASRGSSYEQYF
j_call: TRBJ1-2; clone_size: medium-sized; d_call: NA; v_call: TRBV7-2; cdr3_nt: TGTGCCAGCAGCCCATCCAGCGAGAACTATGGCTACACCTTC; cdr3_aa: CASSPSSENYGYTF
j_call: TRBJ2-5; clone_size: many; d_call: NA; v_call: TRBV18; cdr3_nt: TGTGCCAGCTCAGCTTCGTGGGAGACCCAGTACTTC; cdr3_aa: CASSASWETQYF
j_call: TRBJ1-1; clone_size: NA; d_call: TRBD1; v_call: TRBV28; cdr3_nt: TGTGCCAGCAGTATTATCACAGGGGGGAACACTGAAGCTTTCTTT; cdr3_aa: CASSIITGGNTEAFF
j_call: TRBJ1-5; clone_size: NA; d_call: TRBD1; v_call: TRBV30; cdr3_nt: TGTGCCTGGGGGACAGGGAATAGCAATCAGCCCCAGCATTTT; cdr3_aa: CAWGTGNSNQPQHF
j_call: TRBJ1-2; clone_size: NA; d_call: NA; v_call: TRBV20-1; cdr3_nt: TGCAGTGCTAGATCGGGGGCGGTCGGCTACACCTTC; cdr3_aa: CSARSGAVGYTF
j_call: TRBJ2-1; clone_size: many; d_call: NA; v_call: TRBV18; cdr3_nt: TGTGCCAGCTCACGAGTTAGTGAGGGTACGCAGTTCTTC; cdr3_aa: CASSRVSEGTQFF
j_call: TRBJ2-2; clone_size: many; d_call: TRBD1; v_call: TRBV9; cdr3_nt: TGTGCCAGCAGCTCCCGGACAGGGGGCGCCACCGGGGAGCTGTTTTTT; cdr3_aa: CASSSRTGGATGELFF
j_call: TRBJ2-7; clone_size: NA; d_call: NA; v_call: TRBV5-1; cdr3_nt: TGCGCCAGCAGCCCACAAGTGTCGGGGCCTACCGTCGGCGAGCAGTACTTC; cdr3_aa: CASSPQVSGPTVGEQYF
j_call: TRBJ2-1; clone_size: many; d_call: TRBD2; v_call: TRBV19; cdr3_nt: TGTGCCAGTAGTATAGGCGGGAGGGCTGTGGATGAGCAGTTCTTC; cdr3_aa: CASSIGGRAVDEQFF
j_call: TRBJ2-7; clone_size: NA; d_call: NA; v_call: TRBV20-1; cdr3_nt: TGCAGTGCTAGGGGGGGGACAGGATCCTACGAGCAGTACTTC; cdr3_aa: CSARGGTGSYEQYF
j_call: TRBJ2-5; clone_size: many; d_call: NA; v_call: TRBV12-3/TRBV12-4; cdr3_nt: TGTGCCAGCAGCTATGGACGCGAAGAGACCCAGTACTTC; cdr3_aa: CASSYGREETQYF
j_call: TRBJ1-2; clone_size: NA; d_call: TRBD1; v_call: TRBV4-2; cdr3_nt: TGTGCCAGCAGCATCCGGGGACAGGGCTACACTAACTATGGCTACACCTTC; cdr3_aa: CASSIRGQGYTNYGYTF
j_call: TRBJ1-2; clone_size: many; d_call: NA; v_call: TRBV5-6; cdr3_nt: TGTGCCAGCAGCTTGGTAGGGGGGAGTAGCTATGGCTACACCTTC; cdr3_aa: CASSLVGGSSYGYTF
j_call: TRBJ2-7; clone_size: few; d_call: NA; v_call: TRBV12-3/TRBV12-4; cdr3_nt: TGTGCCAGCAGTTTTGAGGGGAAGGGCTACGAGCAGTACTTC; cdr3_aa: CASSFEGKGYEQYF
j_call: TRBJ2-1; clone_size: NA; d_call: NA; v_call: TRBV19; cdr3_nt: TGTGCCAGTAGTATACTCGACTATGAGCAGTTCTTC; cdr3_aa: CASSILDYEQFF
j_call: TRBJ2-2; clone_size: medium-sized; d_call: NA; v_call: TRBV12-3/TRBV12-4; cdr3_nt: TGTGCCAGCAGTTTAAGGGGGGCGAGCACCGGGGAGCTGTTTTTT; cdr3_aa: CASSLRGASTGELFF
j_call: TRBJ2-4; clone_size: many; d_call: NA; v_call: TRBV24-1; cdr3_nt: TGTGCCACCAGTGATTTGTCAGGTATCATTCAGTACTTC; cdr3_aa: CATSDLSGIIQYF
j_call: TRBJ2-3; clone_size: NA; d_call: NA; v_call: TRBV6-2/TRBV6-3; cdr3_nt: TGTGCCAGCAGTTACAAGACTAGTGGAGATACGCAGTATTTT; cdr3_aa: CASSYKTSGDTQYF
j_call: TRBJ2-1; clone_size: NA; d_call: NA; v_call: TRBV5-1; cdr3_nt: TGCGCCAGCAGCTCGGACTGGAACAATGAGCAGTTCTTC; cdr3_aa: CASSSDWNNEQFF
j_call: TRBJ2-3; clone_size: many; d_call: NA; v_call: TRBV6-2/TRBV6-3; cdr3_nt: TGTGCCAGCAGTTACTCGAAAGAGGAGCCGAGCACAGATACGCAGTATTTT; cdr3_aa: CASSYSKEEPSTDTQYF
j_call: TRBJ2-3; clone_size: many; d_call: NA; v_call: TRBV11-2; cdr3_nt: TGTGCCAGCAGCTTACGGGGCGACCACGGCACAGATACGCAGTATTTT; cdr3_aa: CASSLRGDHGTDTQYF
j_call: TRBJ1-2; clone_size: many; d_call: NA; v_call: TRBV10-3; cdr3_nt: TGTGCCATACGGGACGCCTCCCGGGTGGGCTACACCTTC; cdr3_aa: CAIRDASRVGYTF
j_call: TRBJ2-3; clone_size: many; d_call: TRBD2; v_call: TRBV11-1; cdr3_nt: TGTGCCAGCAGCCCGCGGGGGGGCGAGGGAGATACGCAGTATTTT; cdr3_aa: CASSPRGGEGDTQYF
j_call: TRBJ1-2; clone_size: few; d_call: NA; v_call: TRBV6-6; cdr3_nt: TGTGCCAGCAGTTACCAGGGAAATGCTAACTATGGCTACACCTTC; cdr3_aa: CASSYQGNANYGYTF
j_call: TRBJ2-2; clone_size: medium-sized; d_call: NA; v_call: TRBV11-3; cdr3_nt: TGTGCCAGCAGCCAGTACACCGGGGAGCTGTTTTTT; cdr3_aa: CASSQYTGELFF
j_call: TRBJ2-1; clone_size: NA; d_call: NA; v_call: TRBV6-2/TRBV6-3; cdr3_nt: TGTGCCAGCAGTCGGGGAGTTATAGCGGACAACAATGAGCAGTTCTTC; cdr3_aa: CASSRGVIADNNEQFF
j_call: TRBJ2-3; clone_size: NA; d_call: NA; v_call: TRBV27; cdr3_nt: TGTGCCAGCAGCCCCCGTCCCGAGGGACGTGCAGATACGCAGTATTTT; cdr3_aa: CASSPRPEGRADTQYF
j_call: TRBJ1-1; clone_size: NA; d_call: NA; v_call: TRBV11-2; cdr3_nt: TGTGCCAGCAGCTTAGAGGGCAAGGGCACTGAAGCTTTCTTT; cdr3_aa: CASSLEGKGTEAFF
j_call: TRBJ1-1; clone_size: many; d_call: NA; v_call: TRBV2; cdr3_nt: TGTGCCAGCAGTGGGGACGGGGAGAACACTGAAGCTTTCTTT; cdr3_aa: CASSGDGENTEAFF
j_call: TRBJ2-7; clone_size: NA; d_call: NA; v_call: TRBV2; cdr3_nt: TGTGCCAGATCCGAGGACGAGCAGTACTTC; cdr3_aa: CARSEDEQYF